This T cell receptor (beta chain) came from a study of blood T cell repertoires in COVID-19. Here immunoSEQ multiplex PCR was the method, and the copy in TCRdb shows in-frame clones only, minus some. Among approximately 450,000 clones listed, 75% to 90% were seen once. V was shortened by 2 bases and J by 1 base, with 11 bases between the two germline ends. There are 15 residues in the CDR3. Looked up from germline, CDR1 is LNHNV and CDR2 is YYDKDF (reference sequence). The receptor was derived from a man younger than 40 who had recovered from COVID-19. The chain couples TRBV15 to TRBJ1-1, with TRBD1 as a possible D gene (5 bases). Sequenced material: PBMCs or T cells enriched from blood (not recorded which). CDR3 in DNA: TGTGCCACCAGCAGATCAAGGGGTGCGAACACTGAAGCTTTCTTT. The encoded protein is CATSRSRGANTEAFF.